Listed here is a single TCR beta chain. Its antigen is unidentified. The data derive from a study of T cell responses to AZD1222 COVID-19 vaccine. In the study overall: Pooled together were second doses at about 4 or about 12 weeks. Study-wide results and caveats: Donors skewed white British and female; clonal diversity was possibly underestimated.

The table came from immunoSEQ multiplex PCR; TCRdb's copy has only in-frame clones and leaves some out. Among under 150,000 clones listed, about 91% were seen once. The V gene lost 4 bases and the J gene lost 2 bases, with 14 bases spanning the gap. The CDR3 is made up of 15 amino acids. Per germline, CDR1 LNHNV and CDR2 YYDKDF (reference sequence). This sequence originates from an adult in good health. The chain has TRBV15 and TRBJ1-2; D might be TRBD1 (5 bases). The source was peripheral blood, collected on day 0 of AZD1222 vaccination. For the CDR3, the DNA is TGTGCCACCAGCAAAGCAGGGAGCTTAAACTATGGCTACACCTTC. Amino acid sequence: CATSKAGSLNYGYTF.